This T cell receptor (beta chain) came from a study of radiation and T cells in renal cell carcinoma. General observations from the study: Top tumor clonotypes rose in blood 2 weeks post-radiation, then contracted.

Measured with immunoSEQ multiplex PCR; TCRdb has only the in-frame clones, and not every one. The sample includes about 150,000 clones, roughly 89% of them seen just once. Details on this clone: Antigen specificity is unknown.

V lost 0 bases, J lost 8 bases, and 16 bases lay in between. The CDR3 covers 16 residues. CDR1 and CDR2 from the germline V gene are LGHNA and YSLEER. Time point here: blood 2 weeks post-SBRT. Treatment denoted: 15 Gy SBRT to primary tumor, nephrectomy 4 weeks later. This renal cell carcinoma was of the clear cell type. This receptor was identified in a woman in her forties or fifties with renal cell carcinoma. This chain joins TRBV4-3 and TRBJ1-4; D is unclear. Sample: blood, taken from a patient whose treatment included radiotherapy and nephrectomy. The CDR3 DNA is TGCGCCAGCAGCCAAGAGACCGGAAGTGTAGGGGAAAAACTGTTTTTT. It yields the protein CASSQETGSVGEKLFF.